The clone carrying this T cell receptor beta chain occurred a few times. The target antigen is unknown. In germline, CDR1 is SQVTM, CDR2 ANQGSEA. Trimming pared 6 bases from V and 5 bases from J, leaving 19 bases between. CDR3 length: 14 amino acids. This entry comes from a study of beta chain features in type 1 diabetes. Study information: Similarity in age, gender and cell yields was seen between patients and healthy donors.

Findings and caveats of the study: Small HLA sub-analyses could not settle whether HLA shapes TCRB rearrangement. In comparison with healthy donors, patients had naive, central memory and Treg TCRB repertoires that appeared more similar. VDJ junctions in type 1 diabetes patients carried more deletions and fewer insertions.

Reverse transcribing all isolated RNA meant expressed TCRB transcripts were sequenced. Sequencing was performed with immunoSEQ multiplex PCR; in TCRdb, only in-frame clones are kept and a portion is missing. The sample contains about 450,000 clones, over 9.5% of which appear only once. This receptor was identified in a woman aged 18-29 years in good health. Sequencing was done on a sample of naive CD4+ T cells from blood. V and J are TRBV29-1 and TRBJ2-5; D remains ambiguous. The CDR3 loop is CSVRAAQKEETQYF. In DNA, the CDR3 is TGCAGCGTCCGGGCGGCACAGAAGGAGGAGACCCAGTACTTC.